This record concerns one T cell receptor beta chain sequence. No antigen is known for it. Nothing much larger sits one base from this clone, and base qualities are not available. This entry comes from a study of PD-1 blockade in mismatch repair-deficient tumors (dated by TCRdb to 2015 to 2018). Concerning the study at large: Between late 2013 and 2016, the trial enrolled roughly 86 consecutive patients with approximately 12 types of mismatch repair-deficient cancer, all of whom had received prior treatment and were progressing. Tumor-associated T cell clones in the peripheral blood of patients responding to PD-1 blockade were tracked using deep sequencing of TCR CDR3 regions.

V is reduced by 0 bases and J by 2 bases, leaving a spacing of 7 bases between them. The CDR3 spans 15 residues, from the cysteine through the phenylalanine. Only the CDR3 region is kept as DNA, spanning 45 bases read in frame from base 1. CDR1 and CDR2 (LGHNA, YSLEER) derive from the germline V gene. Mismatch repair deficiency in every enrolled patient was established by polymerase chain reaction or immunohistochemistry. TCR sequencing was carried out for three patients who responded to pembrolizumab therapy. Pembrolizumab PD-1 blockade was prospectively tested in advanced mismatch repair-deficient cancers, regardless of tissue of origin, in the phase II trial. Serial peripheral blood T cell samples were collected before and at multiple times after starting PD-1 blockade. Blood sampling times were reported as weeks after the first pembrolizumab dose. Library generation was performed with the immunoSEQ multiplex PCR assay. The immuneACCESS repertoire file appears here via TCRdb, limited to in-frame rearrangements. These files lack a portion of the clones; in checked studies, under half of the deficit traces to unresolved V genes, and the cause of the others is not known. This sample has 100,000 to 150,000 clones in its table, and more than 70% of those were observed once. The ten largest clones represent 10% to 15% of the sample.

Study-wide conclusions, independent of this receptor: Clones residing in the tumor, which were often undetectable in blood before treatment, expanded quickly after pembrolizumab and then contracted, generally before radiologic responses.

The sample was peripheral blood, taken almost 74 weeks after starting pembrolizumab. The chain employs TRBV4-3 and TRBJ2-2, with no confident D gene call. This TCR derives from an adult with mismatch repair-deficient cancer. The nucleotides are TGCGCCAGCAGCCAAGACCCACTTAACACCGGGGAGCTGTTTTTT. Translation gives CASSQDPLNTGELFF.